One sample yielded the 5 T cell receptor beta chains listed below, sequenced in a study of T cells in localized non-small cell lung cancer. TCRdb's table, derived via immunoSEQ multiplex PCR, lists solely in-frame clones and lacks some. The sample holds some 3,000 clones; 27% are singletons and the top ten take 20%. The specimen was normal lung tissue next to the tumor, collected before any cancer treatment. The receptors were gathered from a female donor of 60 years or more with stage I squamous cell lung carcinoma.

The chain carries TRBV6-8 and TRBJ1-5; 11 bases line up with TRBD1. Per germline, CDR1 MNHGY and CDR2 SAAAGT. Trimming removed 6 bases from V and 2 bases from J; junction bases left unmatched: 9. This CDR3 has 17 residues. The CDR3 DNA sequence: TGTGCCAGCAGAAACGGCCCGGGACAGGGGGGCAATCAGCCCCAGCATTTT. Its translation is CASRNGPGQGGNQPQHF.

CDR3 protein: CSGGLAASYNEQFF. The CDR3 nucleotides are TGCAGCGGGGGACTAGCGGCCTCCTACAATGAGCAGTTCTTC. V usage is TRBV29-1 and J usage is TRBJ2-1; 11 bases line up with TRBD2. The V segment lost 7 bases and the J segment 0 bases; nucleotides outside the gene matches: 2. Germline-derived CDR1 and CDR2 are SQVTM and ANQGSEA. The CDR3 spans 14 residues.

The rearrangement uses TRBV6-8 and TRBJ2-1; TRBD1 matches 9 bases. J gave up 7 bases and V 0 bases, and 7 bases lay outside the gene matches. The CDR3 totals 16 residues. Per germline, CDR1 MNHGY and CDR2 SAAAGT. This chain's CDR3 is CASSYSGQGRGNEQFF. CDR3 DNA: TGTGCCAGCAGTTACTCAGGACAGGGGCGGGGGAATGAGCAGTTCTTC.

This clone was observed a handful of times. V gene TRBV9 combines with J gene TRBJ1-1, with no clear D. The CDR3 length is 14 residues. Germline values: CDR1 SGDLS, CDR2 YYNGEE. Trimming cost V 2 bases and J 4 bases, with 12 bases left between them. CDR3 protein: CASSVSLQSTEAFF. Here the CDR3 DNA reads TGTGCCAGCAGCGTCTCCCTACAGAGCACTGAAGCTTTCTTT.

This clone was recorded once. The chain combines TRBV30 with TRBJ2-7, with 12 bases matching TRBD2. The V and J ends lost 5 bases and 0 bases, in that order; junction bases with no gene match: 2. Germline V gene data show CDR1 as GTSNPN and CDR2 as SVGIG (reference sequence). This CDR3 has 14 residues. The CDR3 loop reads CAWGLAGFSYEQYF. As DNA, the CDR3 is TGTGCCTGGGGACTAGCGGGGTTCTCCTACGAGCAGTACTTC.